Sequencing of this T cell receptor beta chain was carried out in a study of blood T cell repertoires in COVID-19. The wider study: Collection of acute and convalescent COVID-19 samples took place in the United States, Italy and Spain. From T cells, B-cell-depleted T cells, or PBMCs came the material, which was cDNA or gDNA.

As handled by the study authors: Nucleated cell counts were estimated from reference gene primer amplification. This table comes from immunoSEQ multiplex PCR, and its TCRdb copy is limited to in-frame clones, with some not included. V, J and clone size are those of that table, while D and trimming were read from the DNA. The sample has 110,000 to 150,000 clones, more than 65% seen once. This clone appeared a few times. Between the trimmed V and J ends, which lost 4 bases and 2 bases, there was a span of 3 bases. The CDR3 extends over 11 amino acids. Germline V gives CDR1 SGHRS, CDR2 YFSETQ. Sequenced material: peripheral blood. The rearrangement joins TRBV5-1 to TRBJ1-1, with D uncertain. The clonotype originates from a human donor in a cohort sampled during active COVID-19. The DNA for the CDR3 is TGCGCCAGCAGCCTTAACACTGAAGCTTTCTTT. Protein product: CASSLNTEAFF. Combining the CDR3 with reference TRBV5-1 and TRBJ1-1 gives the whole variable domain KAGVTQTPRYLIKTRGQQVTLSCSPISGHRSVSWYQQTPGQGLQFLFEYFSETQRNKGNFPGRFSGRQFSNSRSEMNVSTLELGDSALYLCASSLNTEAFFGQGTRLTVV.